These 20 T cell receptor beta chains share one sample of origin, sequenced in a study of beta chain features in type 1 diabetes. What was sequenced were expressed TCRB transcripts, since all of the isolated RNA had been reverse transcribed. TCRdb keeps only in-frame clones here, not all; method: immunoSEQ multiplex PCR. Counted here are about 930,000 clones, about a sixth occurring once; the ten biggest clones make up 0.02% to 0.03%. The sample taken for sequencing was naive CD4+ T cells from blood. The source of these receptors is a woman aged 18-35 years in good health.

CDR3 amino acids: CASSRDRSNEQFF. In DNA form, the CDR3 reads TGTGCCAGCAGCCGGGACAGAAGCAATGAGCAGTTCTTC. J is TRBJ2-1 and V is TRBV5-4; 7 bases agree with TRBD1. This CDR3 is 13 amino acids long. V shed 4 bases, J shed 6 bases, and the junction held 4 bases outside the gene matches. Per germline, CDR1 SGHNT and CDR2 YYREEE (reference sequence).

This chain links TRBV21-1 with TRBJ2-2; the listed D gene, TRBD2, was not tested against the DNA. TRBV21-1 is listed as a pseudogene. CDR3 size: 14 residues. CDR3 sequence reads: CASSNRGSRGELFF. In DNA, the CDR3 is TGTGCCAGCAGCAACCGGGGTTCGAGGGGGGAGCTGTTTTTT.

The chain combines TRBV11-2 with TRBJ2-1, with D unclear. V was pared by 1 base and J by 9 bases, with 7 bases between. The CDR3 spans 12 residues. Germline V gene sequence: CDR1 SGHAT, CDR2 FQNNGV. Here the CDR3 reads CASSLVPIEQFF. The DNA of the CDR3 is TGTGCCAGCAGCTTAGTCCCGATTGAGCAGTTCTTC.

The chain carries TRBV7-2 and TRBJ2-2; D not resolved. Trimming shortened V by 3 bases and J by 1 base, and 18 bases separated the two germline ends. The CDR3 consists of 18 residues. CDR1 and CDR2 (germline): SGHTA, FQGNSA. Here the CDR3 reads CASSFNLGPGGNTGELFF. CDR3 nucleotide sequence: TGTGCCAGCAGCTTTAACTTGGGTCCGGGCGGGAACACCGGGGAGCTGTTTTTT.

This clone was seen a few times. This chain connects TRBV29-1 to TRBJ1-2; maybe TRBD1 (6 bases). The length of the CDR3 is 12 residues. The V gene lost 4 bases and the J gene lost 2 bases, with 8 bases spanning the gap. Germline CDR1 is SQVTM and CDR2 is ANQGSEA. The CDR3 sequence: CSVGGPNYGYTF. CDR3 DNA: TGCAGCGTTGGGGGGCCCAACTATGGCTACACCTTC.

The CDR3 region has the DNA TGTGCCAGCAGTTTACATACGGGACAGGTCTACGAGCAGTACTTC. It translates to CASSLHTGQVYEQYF. This chain uses TRBV27 with TRBJ2-7; 8 bases fit TRBD1. CDR3 length: 15 residues. The germline V gene encodes CDR1 MNHEY and CDR2 SMNVEV (reference sequence). V gave up 2 bases and J gave up 3 bases; unmatched junction bases: 6.

The rearrangement joins TRBV5-4 to TRBJ2-4, with a possible D match to TRBD2 (6 bases). This CDR3 has 15 amino acids. V lost 3 bases and J 8 bases, leaving 18 bases between the germline ends. Germline V gene sequence: CDR1 SGHNT, CDR2 YYREEE (reference sequence). The CDR3 loop is CASSSGGEGLDIQYF. CDR3 in DNA: TGTGCCAGCAGCTCCGGCGGGGAAGGATTGGACATTCAGTACTTC.

This clone was recorded only once. V is TRBV5-1 and J is TRBJ2-2, with TRBD2 identical over 13 bases. Germline CDR1 reads SGHRS; CDR2 reads YFSETQ. The ends lost 3 bases at V and 5 bases at J; junction bases unmatched: 1. The CDR3 sequence is 15 residues long. DNA for the CDR3: TGCGCCAGCAGCTCGACTAGCGGGAGGACCGGGGAGCTGTTTTTT. This gives the protein CASSSTSGRTGELFF.

This clone was seen more than once but under ten times. This chain uses TRBV2 with TRBJ2-5, with D possibly being TRBD1 or TRBD2 (5 bases each). Trimming removed 8 bases from V and 7 bases from J, with 23 bases in between. CDR1 is SNHLY, CDR2 FYNNEI, per germline. CDR3 length: 15 residues. The CDR3 sequence is CASSAEGVVGGTQYF. For the CDR3, the DNA is TGTGCCAGCTCGGCCGAGGGAGTTGTTGGGGGGACCCAGTACTTC. Supplemented by reference TRBV2 and TRBJ2-5, the full variable domain reads EPEVTQTPSHQVTQMGQEVILRCVPISNHLYFYWYRQILGQKVEFLVSFYNNEISEKSEIFDDQFSVERPDGSNFTLKIRSTKLEDSAMYFCASSAEGVVGGTQYFGPGTRLLVL.

This clone was seen a handful of times. V gene TRBV7-9 combines with J gene TRBJ2-6, with 9 nucleotides matching TRBD1. V lost 4 bases, J lost 1 base, and 8 bases stayed unmatched. CDR3 length: 18 residues. CDR1 SEHNR and CDR2 FQNEAQ come from the germline V gene (reference sequence). DNA of the CDR3: TGTGCCAGCAGCTACCGAGGACAGGGGCTTTCTGGGGCCAACGTCCTGACTTTC. Translated: CASSYRGQGLSGANVLTF.

The V call is TRBV5-1, the J call TRBJ2-7, with 7 bases identical to TRBD2. The CDR3 loop spans 16 amino acids. CDR1 SGHRS and CDR2 YFSETQ come from the germline V gene. The V gene end was trimmed by 0 bases and the J gene end by 3 bases; junction bases not matched to a gene: 9. The CDR3: CASSLVGLTSRYEQYF. CDR3 in DNA: TGCGCCAGCAGCTTGGTTGGCCTGACTAGCCGCTACGAGCAGTACTTC. The variable domain in full, with the rest retrieved from reference TRBV5-1 and TRBJ2-7, is KAGVTQTPRYLIKTRGQQVTLSCSPISGHRSVSWYQQTPGQGLQFLFEYFSETQRNKGNFPGRFSGRQFSNSRSEMNVSTLELGDSALYLCASSLVGLTSRYEQYFGPGTRLTVT.

A few counts support this clone. The chain employs TRBV4-2 and TRBJ2-1; TRBD2 agrees at 7 bases. In germline, CDR1 is LGHNA, CDR2 YNFKEQ. This CDR3 is 15 amino acids long. The V segment lost 0 bases and the J segment 7 bases; nucleotides outside the gene matches: 6. CDR3 protein: CASSQDLVGGNEQFF. Written as DNA, the CDR3 is TGTGCCAGCAGCCAAGATCTGGTGGGAGGGAATGAGCAGTTCTTC.

This clone was seen a handful of times. The chain is built from TRBV5-1 and TRBJ2-7; 11 bases align to TRBD2. CDR3 length: 14 amino acids. Germline assignment: CDR1 SGHRS and CDR2 YFSETQ. With 2 bases clipped from V and 6 bases from J, the junction kept 4 bases outside the gene matches. The CDR3 DNA follows: TGCGCCAGCAGCTTTAGCGGGAGGGCCCGCGAGCAGTACTTC. It yields the protein CASSFSGRAREQYF.

This clone was seen more than once but under ten times. This chain connects TRBV5-1 to TRBJ2-4; TRBD2 is a possible D gene (6 bases). This CDR3 is built from 14 residues. V lost 1 base to trimming and J lost 7 bases, with 12 bases between them. The V gene's germline CDR1 is SGHRS and CDR2 YFSETQ. CDR3 nucleotide sequence: TGCGCCAGCAGCTTGTACGGGGGAAGGAACATTCAGTACTTC. Protein product: CASSLYGGRNIQYF. The entire variable domain, with the rest obtained from reference TRBV5-1 and TRBJ2-4, is as follows: KAGVTQTPRYLIKTRGQQVTLSCSPISGHRSVSWYQQTPGQGLQFLFEYFSETQRNKGNFPGRFSGRQFSNSRSEMNVSTLELGDSALYLCASSLYGGRNIQYFGAGTRLSVL.

This clone was seen only a few times. The chain joins TRBV2 to TRBJ2-3; D is undetermined. There are 18 residues in the CDR3. CDR1 and CDR2 from the germline V gene are SNHLY and FYNNEI. Between the trimmed V and J ends, which lost 0 bases and 6 bases, there was a span of 22 bases. CDR3 protein: CASSEAPFRDSSRDTQYF. As DNA, the CDR3 is TGTGCCAGCAGTGAAGCGCCCTTTCGAGATAGCTCTCGGGATACGCAGTATTTT.

In its sample, this clone was seen a few times. This CDR3 is also generated by other DNA sequences in the sample. The chain has TRBV20-1 and TRBJ2-1; D gene ambiguous. This CDR3 is built from 11 residues. Trimming left V 3 bases short and J 5 bases short, with 5 bases between. Germline V gene lookup returns CDR1 DFQATT and CDR2 SNEGSKA (reference sequence). CDR3 in amino acids: CSASADNEQFF. CDR3 in DNA: TGCAGTGCTAGCGCGGACAATGAGCAGTTCTTC.

The chain recombines TRBV28 with TRBJ2-2; 11 bases map to TRBD1. The length of the CDR3 is 17 residues. The V and J ends lost 6 bases and 5 bases, in that order; junction bases with no gene match: 11. CDR1 and CDR2 (germline): MDHEN, SYDVKM. CDR3 in amino acids: CASSRVGQGVWTGELFF. The DNA of the CDR3 is TGTGCCAGCAGCCGAGTGGGACAGGGGGTTTGGACCGGGGAGCTGTTTTTT.

This clone appeared many times. The chain couples TRBV4-3 to TRBJ1-4, with D perhaps TRBD1 (5 bases). Trimming cost V 4 bases and J 2 bases, with 14 bases left between them. This CDR3 is built from 16 residues. CDR1 and CDR2 (germline): LGHNA, YSLEER. The CDR3 sequence: CASSRRPGITNEKLFF. As DNA, the CDR3 is TGCGCCAGCAGCCGTAGACCAGGGATTACTAATGAAAAACTGTTTTTT.

This chain links TRBV7-2 with TRBJ2-3, with TRBD2 matching over 10 bases. Germline assignment: CDR1 SGHTA and CDR2 FQGNSA. The ends lost 8 bases at V and 5 bases at J; junction bases unmatched: 4. The CDR3 length is 13 residues. CDR3: CASLRLAGDTQYF. The CDR3 DNA reads TGTGCCAGCCTGCGACTAGCGGGAGATACGCAGTATTTT. Looking up the rest from reference TRBV7-2 and TRBJ2-3 gives the full variable domain: GAGVSQSPSNKVTEKGKDVELRCDPISGHTALYWYRQSLGQGLEFLIYFQGNSAPDKSGLPSDRFSAERTGGSVSTLTIQRTQQEDSAVYLCASLRLAGDTQYFGPGTRLTVL.

This clone was counted only a few times. The J gene is TRBJ2-3, the V gene TRBV6-5; unclear D gene. This CDR3 contains 13 residues. CDR1 is MNHEY and CDR2 is SVGAGI in the germline V gene. The V end lost 7 bases, the J end lost 2 bases, and 10 bases lay between the germline ends. In nucleotides, the CDR3 is TGTGCCAGCAAAAAAGGAACCACAGATACGCAGTATTTT. Translating it yields CASKKGTTDTQYF.